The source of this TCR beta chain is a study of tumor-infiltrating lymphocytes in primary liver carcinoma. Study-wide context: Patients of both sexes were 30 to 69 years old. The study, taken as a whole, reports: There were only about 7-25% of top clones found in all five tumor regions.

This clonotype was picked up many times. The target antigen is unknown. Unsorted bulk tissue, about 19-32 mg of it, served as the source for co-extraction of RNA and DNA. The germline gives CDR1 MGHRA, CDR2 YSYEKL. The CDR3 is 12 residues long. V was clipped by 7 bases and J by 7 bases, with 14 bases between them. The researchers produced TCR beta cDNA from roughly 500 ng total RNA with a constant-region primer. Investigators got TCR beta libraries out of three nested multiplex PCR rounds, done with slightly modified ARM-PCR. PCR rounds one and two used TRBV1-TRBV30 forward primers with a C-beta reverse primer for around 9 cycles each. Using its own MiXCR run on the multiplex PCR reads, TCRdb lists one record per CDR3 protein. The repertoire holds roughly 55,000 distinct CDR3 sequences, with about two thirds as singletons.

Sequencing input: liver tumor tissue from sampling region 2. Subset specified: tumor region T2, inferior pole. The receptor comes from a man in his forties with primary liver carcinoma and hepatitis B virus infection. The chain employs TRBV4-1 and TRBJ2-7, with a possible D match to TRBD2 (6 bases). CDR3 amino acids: CASKGTGEEQYF. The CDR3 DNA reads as TGCGCCAGCAAGGGGACGGGGGAAGAGCAGTACTTC.